The following is a TCR beta chain sequence with its context. Its recognized antigen is unknown. Nothing much larger sits one base from this clone, and base qualities are not available. This sample is part of a study of blood T cell repertoires in COVID-19 (TCRdb year 2020). Regarding the complete study: The collaborator samples originated in the United States, Italy and Spain and spanned the acute and convalescent phases of COVID-19. Where available, HLA class I and class II types were obtained from metadata supplied by the sample provider rather than from assay-based typing. The repertoires were released in a freely available public database intended as a resource for research on the immune response to SARS-CoV-2. The prospective study material was composed of cDNA or gDNA derived from T cells, B-cell-depleted T cells, or PBMCs. Sample metadata almost always included a de-identified subject ID, COVID-19 status, age in years and sex. Samples came from the ongoing ImmuneRACE study (first 160 participants) plus 1,254 subjects from 6 global collaborators. Subjects who had been exposed to COVID-19, were actively infected with it, or had recovered from it provided the deeply sampled blood TCRbeta repertoires that made up the dataset. General study outcomes and caveats: The amount of clinical and demographic metadata varied by source and participant and was provided uncurated.

The V end gives up 5 bases and the J end 5 bases, leaving 14 bases in the junction not matched to a gene. Sequences MDHEN (CDR1) and SYDVKM (CDR2) are obtained from the germline V gene. From its cysteine to its phenylalanine, the CDR3 spans 16 amino acids. The retained sequence is limited to the CDR3, 48 bases, with the frame set at the first base. Collaborating institutions collected whole blood in K2EDTA tubes following their own protocols. For TCRbeta analysis, collaborators shipped samples in one of three forms: frozen whole blood, isolated PBMCs, or DNA extracted from either of those sample types. The immunoSEQ Assay, a bias-controlled multiplex PCR, was used to amplify TCRbeta CDR3 regions from genomic DNA. Under the source paper's analysis protocol: Within the assay, amplification of reference gene primers was used to estimate how many nucleated cells each sample contained. To quantify the absolute abundance of each unique TCRbeta CDR3 rearrangement, sequence reads were collapsed and filtered. For each sample, productive Simpson clonality was calculated as the square root of Simpson's diversity index over productive rearrangements. TCRdb took this table from immuneACCESS and kept in-frame rearrangements with V and J called. Such tables lack part of the clones; where checked against another copy, unresolved V genes explain under half of the gap, and the rest is unexplained. That table furnishes V, J and clone size, whereas the DNA furnished D and trimming. This sample holds about 140,000 clones; 65% to 80% were observed only once. Of the sample, 1.9% is held by the ten largest clones.

The chain employs TRBV28 and TRBJ2-5; the junction holds 7 bases that match TRBD2. This receptor was taken from a woman between 55 and 75 years old with acute or convalescent COVID-19. Material: peripheral blood. CDR3 sequence: CASSGGREPTWETQYF. The base sequence is TGTGCCAGCAGTGGCGGGCGGGAGCCTACCTGGGAGACCCAGTACTTC.